A selection of T cell receptor beta chains follows, all from one sample in a study of CD8 T cells in Susac syndrome. In TCRdb, the immunoSEQ multiplex PCR reads were re-called with MiXCR into one record per CDR3 protein. The table lists 330,000 or so distinct CDR3 sequences, approximately 90% of them singletons. Sample: CD8+ T cells from PBMCs. These receptors all come from a human donor with multiple sclerosis. Each CDR3 is given with its conserved first and last residue. A D gene is named only where the DNA matches it firmly. Some rows have no size entry. The others give once, few or many, or a class for an expanded clone.

V	size	J	D	CDR3	DNA
TRBV20-1	.	TRBJ1-5	.	CSAPNLGPAQPQHF	TGCAGTGCTCCAAATCTGGGACCCGCTCAGCCCCAGCATTTT
TRBV25-1	.	TRBJ2-6	TRBD1	CASGRQGDGANVLTF	TGTGCCAGCGGGAGACAGGGGGATGGGGCCAACGTCCTGACTTTC
TRBV24-1	.	TRBJ2-1	.	CATSDFAYNEQFF	TGTGCCACCAGTGATTTTGCCTACAATGAGCAGTTCTTC
TRBV9	.	TRBJ2-3	TRBD1	CASSVWAGGGTDTQYF	TGTGCCAGCAGCGTATGGGCAGGGGGTGGCACAGATACGCAGTATTTT
TRBV13	.	TRBJ2-7	TRBD2	CASSLALAGMYEQYF	TGTGCCAGCAGCTTAGCGCTAGCGGGAATGTACGAGCAGTACTTC
TRBV7-8	.	TRBJ1-1	.	CASRGPLNTEAFF	TGTGCCAGCCGCGGACCTCTGAACACTGAAGCTTTCTTT
TRBV9	.	TRBJ1-2	.	CASGYGDGYTF	TGTGCCAGCGGATATGGGGATGGCTACACCTTC
TRBV27	.	TRBJ2-2	.	CASSDAPRTGELFF	TGTGCCAGCAGCGACGCCCCCCGCACCGGGGAGCTGTTTTTT
TRBV9	.	TRBJ2-1	TRBD2	CASSVDPSGLSYNEQFF	TGTGCCAGCAGCGTAGATCCTAGCGGACTCTCCTACAATGAGCAGTTCTTC
TRBV2	.	TRBJ2-1	TRBD2	CACSDRGDSYNEQFF	TGTGCCTGCTCGGATCGGGGGGACTCCTACAATGAGCAGTTCTTC
TRBV7-9	many	TRBJ1-2	.	CASSSRVTDGYTF	TGTGCCAGCAGCTCCCGCGTTACGGATGGCTACACCTTC
TRBV6-2/TRBV6-3	once	TRBJ2-7	.	CASSYGMYEQYF	TGTGCCAGCAGTTACGGCATGTACGAGCAGTACTTC
TRBV30	.	TRBJ1-2	.	CAWRDVGYTF	TGTGCCTGGAGGGATGTGGGCTACACCTTC
TRBV7-3	.	TRBJ2-2	TRBD2	CAKKNLGLAGPEGTGELFF	TGTGCCAAAAAAAACCTTGGACTAGCGGGGCCTGAGGGCACCGGGGAGCTGTTTTTT
TRBV27	.	TRBJ1-1	.	CASSLSAGTEAFF	TGTGCCAGCAGTTTATCTGCGGGAACTGAAGCTTTCTTT
TRBV27	.	TRBJ2-4	TRBD1	CASRAGTGGLPLDIQYF	TGTGCCAGCAGAGCCGGGACAGGGGGCCTCCCCCTAGACATTCAGTACTTC
TRBV27	.	TRBJ2-5	TRBD1	CASSPTGQGGETQYF	TGTGCCAGCAGTCCAACGGGACAGGGCGGGGAGACCCAGTACTTC
TRBV4-1	.	TRBJ2-3	TRBD2	CASSRTSGVTDTQYF	TGCGCCAGCAGCCGGACTAGCGGGGTCACAGATACGCAGTATTTT
TRBV27	.	TRBJ2-3	.	CASGMGLNTDTQYF	TGTGCCAGCGGGATGGGACTGAACACAGATACGCAGTATTTT
TRBV2	.	TRBJ2-1	TRBD2	CATLRSPSGGLSSYNEQFF	TGTGCCACCCTCCGTTCCCCTAGCGGGGGCCTCAGCTCCTACAATGAGCAGTTCTTC